This T cell receptor (beta chain) appears in the sequencing data of a study of PD-L1 blockade in urothelial cancer. Study details: Patients' histories included 0 to 3 prior chemotherapy regimens. The authors examined blood 3 weeks (second dose) and 6 weeks after treatment start.

This CDR3 has 14 amino acids. Trimming took 0 bases from V and 0 from J, leaving 7 bases between them. Germline V gene data show CDR1 as SGDLS and CDR2 as YYNGEE. Assay used: immunoSEQ multiplex PCR; TCRdb lists only in-frame clones, some missing. The repertoire consists of 17,000 or so clones, with roughly 87% occurring once and the leading ten covering roughly 6%. Patients suffered from locally advanced or metastatic urothelial carcinoma. V is TRBV9 and J is TRBJ2-7; maybe TRBD1 (6 bases). The TCR sequence derives from a man aged 50 or older with urothelial cancer. This material consisted of PBMCs, taken around atezolizumab (anti-PD-L1) treatment. Written as DNA, the CDR3 is TGTGCCAGCAGCGTAGGGACAGCCTCCTACGAGCAGTACTTC. This translates into CASSVGTASYEQYF. The entire variable domain, with the rest obtained from reference TRBV9 and TRBJ2-7, is as follows: DSGVTQTPKHLITATGQRVTLRCSPRSGDLSVYWYQQSLDQGLQFLIQYYNGEERAKGNILERFSAQQFPDLHSELNLSSLELGDSALYFCASSVGTASYEQYFGPGTRLTVT.